This TCR beta chain was sequenced for a study of blood T cell repertoires in COVID-19. The overall study: Sites in the United States, Italy and Spain provided acute and convalescent COVID-19 samples. PBMCs, B-cell-depleted T cells, or T cells provided the cDNA or gDNA that made up the material.

In the authors' methods: Nucleated cell counts were estimated from reference gene primer amplification. Using immunoSEQ multiplex PCR, the repertoire was profiled, and TCRdb retains in-frame clones only, with some absent. The DNA gave D and trimming, while V, J and clone size come from that table. The sample consists of 100,000 to 150,000 clones, approximately 80% of them appearing once. The origin of this receptor is a man between 40 and 49 years old with active or convalescent COVID-19. Sequencing was carried out using peripheral blood.

CDR3 amino acids: CAITPGPNTEAFF. Written as DNA, the CDR3 is TGTGCCATCACCCCAGGGCCGAACACTGAAGCTTTCTTT. The chain recombines TRBV10-3 with TRBJ1-1, with a weak D call TRBD1 (5 bases). CDR1 is ENHRY, CDR2 SYGVKD, per germline. The length of the CDR3 is 13 residues. V was shortened by 7 bases and J by 1 base, with 10 bases between the two germline ends.